Each of the 27 T cell receptor beta chains below was sequenced from the same sample in a study of blood T cell repertoires in COVID-19. TCRdb's copy holds only in-frame clones and misses some; the assay was immunoSEQ multiplex PCR. The table has 180,000 or so clones, around 88% seen once; the top ten hold roughly 8.7%. Sequencing was performed on PBMCs or T cells enriched from blood (not recorded which). The receptors here all came from a woman under 40 who had recovered from COVID-19.

CDR3 region: CASSSQRLAGSEKQFF. The CDR3 region has the DNA TGTGCCAGCAGCTCGCAACGACTAGCGGGATCAGAAAAGCAGTTCTTC. The chain has TRBV11-3 and TRBJ2-1; TRBD2 matches 11 bases. V shed 4 bases and J 11 bases; nucleotides not matched to a gene: 13. Germline CDR1 SGHNT, CDR2 YENEEA. This CDR3 spans 16 amino acids.

This chain joins TRBV7-9 and TRBJ2-7; TRBD2 aligns across 12 bases. Germline values: CDR1 SEHNR, CDR2 FQNEAQ (reference sequence). This CDR3 contains 16 residues. V shed 5 bases and J 4 bases; nucleotides not matched to a gene: 9. CDR3 DNA: TGTGCCAGCAGCGCCGAGACTAGCGGGAGCTTGTACGAGCAGTACTTC. Residues: CASSAETSGSLYEQYF.

V usage is TRBV4-1 and J usage is TRBJ2-7; 8 bases agree with TRBD1. Germline V gene lookup returns CDR1 MGHRA and CDR2 YSYEKL. This CDR3 region has 16 residues. With 0 bases clipped from V and 0 bases from J, the junction kept 4 bases outside the gene matches. CDR3 in amino acids: CASSQDRTGSSYEQYF. The CDR3 nucleotides are TGCGCCAGCAGCCAAGACAGGACAGGGAGCTCCTACGAGCAGTACTTC.

The V and J genes are TRBV28 and TRBJ2-7; 10 bases line up with TRBD2. Per germline, CDR1 MDHEN and CDR2 SYDVKM. CDR3 length: 14 residues. V gave up 5 bases and J gave up 6 bases; unmatched junction bases: 7. CDR3 in amino acids: CASSPLAGAGEQYF. CDR3 in DNA: TGTGCCAGCAGTCCCCTAGCGGGAGCGGGCGAGCAGTACTTC.

The V and J genes are TRBV9 and TRBJ2-7; possible D gene TRBD2, 5 bases. Germline CDR1 and CDR2: SGDLS and YYNGEE. Trimming stripped 0 bases from V and 5 bases from J, with 15 bases between. The length of the CDR3 is 15 residues. The CDR3 DNA sequence: TGTGCCAGCAGCGTAGACGTTGGTCTAGCCAACGAGCAGTACTTC. Its translation is CASSVDVGLANEQYF.

The chain joins TRBV3-1 (or the pseudogene TRBV3-2) to TRBJ2-3; 8 bases map to TRBD2. There are 16 residues in the CDR3. Trimming took 0 bases from V and 5 from J; bases not matched to a gene: 7. From germline, CDR1 is LGHDT and CDR2 YNNKEL (reference sequence). CDR3 sequence: CASSQDKGLGGDTQYF. CDR3 nucleotide sequence: TGTGCCAGCAGCCAAGATAAGGGACTAGGGGGAGATACGCAGTATTTT.

The rearrangement uses TRBV7-6 and TRBJ2-5; TRBD2 agrees at 15 bases. The germline gives CDR1 SGHVS, CDR2 FNYEAQ. The CDR3 has 18 amino acids. The trim removed 4 bases at V and 2 bases at J, leaving 8 bases unmatched. The CDR3 protein is CASSYGLAGGPGQETQYF. CDR3 in DNA: TGTGCCAGCAGCTACGGACTAGCGGGAGGGCCAGGGCAAGAGACCCAGTACTTC.

A single count supports this clone. The V and J genes are TRBV10-3 and TRBJ2-2; 10 nucleotides match TRBD2. Germline assignment: CDR1 ENHRY and CDR2 SYGVKD. The CDR3 totals 16 residues. V lost 2 bases, J lost 1 base, and 1 base stayed unmatched. CDR3 loop: CAISERLAGNTGELFF. CDR3 nucleotides: TGTGCCATCAGTGAGAGACTAGCGGGGAACACCGGGGAGCTGTTTTTT.

DNA of the CDR3: TGTGCCAGCAGGAACAGGCCCAATCAGCCCCAGCATTTT. It encodes CASRNRPNQPQHF. This chain connects TRBV28 to TRBJ1-5; D possibly corresponds to TRBD1 (5 bases). The germline V gene encodes CDR1 MDHEN and CDR2 SYDVKM. The CDR3 is 13 amino acids. Between the trimmed V and J ends, which lost 6 bases and 3 bases, there was a span of 9 bases.

This chain joins TRBV7-8 and TRBJ2-1, with TRBD2 identical over 8 bases. The CDR3 is 13 amino acids. V lost 8 bases to trimming and J lost 3 bases; unmatched junction nucleotides: 3. CDR1 is SGHVS and CDR2 is FQNEAQ in the germline V gene. The CDR3 reads CASGGRYYNEQFF. For the CDR3, the DNA is TGTGCCAGCGGCGGGAGGTACTACAATGAGCAGTTCTTC.

The chain links TRBV4-1 to TRBJ1-4; 9 nucleotides line up with TRBD1. V was pared by 4 bases and J by 7 bases, with 7 bases of the junction left unmatched. The CDR3 consists of 15 residues. Germline V gene sequence: CDR1 MGHRA, CDR2 YSYEKL. DNA of the CDR3: TGCGCCAGCAGCCCGGACGGGACAGGGTCTGAAAAACTGTTTTTT. Translation gives CASSPDGTGSEKLFF.

V is TRBV19 and J is TRBJ1-3; D is ambiguous. The CDR3 runs 15 residues. Germline CDR1 LNHDA, CDR2 SQIVND (reference sequence). The V and J ends lost 5 bases and 0 bases respectively, with 11 bases between them. This CDR3 reads CASSVDWNSGNTIYF. The CDR3 bases are TGTGCCAGTAGTGTGGACTGGAACTCTGGAAACACCATATATTTT.

The V gene is TRBV19, the J gene TRBJ1-5, with TRBD1 matching 8 bases. V shed 7 bases and J 3 bases; nucleotides not matched to a gene: 8. The CDR3 has 15 amino acids. The germline V gene has CDR1 LNHDA and CDR2 SQIVND (reference sequence). CDR3 nucleotides: TGTGCCAGTAAGGTTCAGGGACAGGACAATCAGCCCCAGCATTTT. Translating gives CASKVQGQDNQPQHF.

This clone was seen a handful of times. In DNA form, the CDR3 reads TGTGCCAGCAGCTTAGCTTTGGGGGGGGAGACCCAGTACTTC. As protein: CASSLALGGETQYF. The chain recombines TRBV7-8 with TRBJ2-5, with 7 bases lining up with TRBD2. CDR3 length: 14 residues. Unmatched junction bases numbered 3, after V lost 0 bases and J lost 5 bases. Per germline, CDR1 SGHVS and CDR2 FQNEAQ.

This clone was detected a few times. The CDR3 spells CASRWGTSGSSYEQYF. DNA for the CDR3: TGTGCCAGCAGGTGGGGGACTAGCGGAAGCTCCTACGAGCAGTACTTC. The genes are TRBV5-6 and TRBJ2-7; TRBD2 matches at 11 bases. The CDR3 runs 16 residues. V shed 5 bases, J shed 0 bases, and the junction held 7 bases outside the gene matches. CDR1 and CDR2 (germline): SGHDT, YYEEEE.

This clone was detected only a few times. The chain combines TRBV6-4 with TRBJ1-6; D is uncertain. Trimming took off 5 bases at V and 7 bases at J, with 15 bases between the two ends. The CDR3 loop spans 15 amino acids. In germline, CDR1 is MRHNA, CDR2 SNTAGT. Here the CDR3 reads CASSPNPGMNSPLHF. CDR3 sequence (DNA): TGTGCCAGCAGTCCAAATCCCGGGATGAATTCACCCCTCCACTTT.

J is TRBJ2-7 and V is TRBV4-1, with 16 bases matching TRBD2. The CDR3 is 21 amino acids. CDR1 and CDR2 from the germline V gene are MGHRA and YSYEKL. Trimming took 0 bases from V and 4 from J; bases not matched to a gene: 15. In DNA, the CDR3 is TGCGCCAGCAGCCAAGATATGTCGTCGGGACTAGCGGGAGGGATAGGGTACGAGCAGTACTTC. It specifies CASSQDMSSGLAGGIGYEQYF.

The J gene is TRBJ2-2, the V gene TRBV6-1, with D unclear. CDR1 and CDR2 (germline): MNHNS, SASEGT. The V gene lost 2 bases and the J gene lost 6 bases, with 13 bases spanning the gap. There are 15 residues in the CDR3. The DNA for the CDR3 is TGTGCCAGCAGTGAAAAGCCTTCCAACGCCGGGGAGCTGTTTTTT. This gives the protein CASSEKPSNAGELFF.

A few counts support this clone. The genes are TRBV6-6 and TRBJ2-1; 7 positions agree with TRBD1. V was clipped by 1 base and J by 5 bases; unmatched bases: 8. Per germline, CDR1 MNHNY and CDR2 SVGAGI (reference sequence). The CDR3 runs 16 residues. The CDR3 loop reads CASSYLQGQRNNEQFF. The CDR3 region has the DNA TGTGCCAGCAGTTACTTGCAGGGACAGCGGAACAATGAGCAGTTCTTC.

The sample holds one count of this clone. V usage is TRBV19 and J usage is TRBJ2-1; 8 bases align to TRBD2. This CDR3 is built from 15 residues. The J segment lost 6 bases and the V segment lost 9 bases, leaving 13 bases of the junction unmatched. CDR1 and CDR2 from the germline V gene are LNHDA and SQIVND (reference sequence). Here the CDR3 reads CASSSSGSGGNEQFF. The CDR3 DNA reads as TGTGCCAGCTCATCGAGCGGGAGTGGGGGCAATGAGCAGTTCTTC.

The CDR3 DNA is TGTGCCAGCAGCCGAGTGCCGACTATGGCTAGCGGTAACTACGAGCAGTACTTC. Translating gives CASSRVPTMASGNYEQYF. This sequence joins TRBV3-1 (or the pseudogene TRBV3-2) and TRBJ2-7; 7 bases agree with TRBD2. Germline V gene sequence: CDR1 LGHDT, CDR2 YNNKEL (reference sequence). The CDR3 contains 18 residues. V shed 4 bases and J 3 bases; nucleotides not matched to a gene: 18.

The J gene is TRBJ2-3, the V gene TRBV28; 10 bases map to TRBD2. CDR1 MDHEN and CDR2 SYDVKM come from the germline V gene. The CDR3 extends over 18 amino acids. J lost 3 bases, V lost 8 bases, and 17 bases had no gene match. The CDR3 reads CASASTTSGITQTDTQYF. The CDR3 region has the DNA TGTGCCAGCGCCTCAACCACTAGCGGGATAACCCAAACAGATACGCAGTATTTT.

The J gene is TRBJ1-1, the V gene TRBV7-9; 7 bases agree with TRBD1. This CDR3 spans 13 amino acids. Germline V gene data show CDR1 as SEHNR and CDR2 as FQNEAQ (reference sequence). With 5 bases clipped from V and 1 base from J, the junction kept 1 base outside the gene matches. CDR3 nucleotide sequence: TGTGCCAGCAGCCGACAGGGGAACACTGAAGCTTTCTTT. This sequence encodes CASSRQGNTEAFF.

A remark on this clone: Within the sample, other DNA sequences also encode this same CDR3. CDR3 DNA sequence: TGTGCCAGCAGCCAAGAGTTAGCGGGGTACAATGAGCAGTTCTTC. It translates to CASSQELAGYNEQFF. The chain joins TRBV3-1 (or the pseudogene TRBV3-2) to TRBJ2-1, with 8 bases that match TRBD2. Germline CDR1 LGHDT, CDR2 YNNKEL (reference sequence). The V segment lost 0 bases and the J segment 4 bases; nucleotides outside the gene matches: 2. The CDR3 is 15 residues long.

CDR3 in DNA: TGTGCCACCAGAGCCCAACAGGCCCGTTTGAACACTGAAGCTTTCTTT. This gives the protein CATRAQQARLNTEAFF. The chain employs TRBV10-3 and TRBJ1-1; D is possibly TRBD1 (5 bases). CDR3 length equals 16 residues. Trimming left V 10 bases short and J 0 bases short, with 21 bases between. The V gene's germline CDR1 is ENHRY and CDR2 SYGVKD.

V and J are TRBV5-6 and TRBJ2-7, with 8 bases matching TRBD2. V lost 3 bases to trimming and J lost 6 bases; unmatched junction nucleotides: 8. This CDR3 has 14 residues. Germline CDR1 is SGHDT and CDR2 is YYEEEE. The CDR3 DNA follows: TGTGCCAGCAGCTCAGGACTAGCAGCTCCCGAGCAGTACTTC. Encoded protein: CASSSGLAAPEQYF.

This rearrangement joins TRBV27 to TRBJ2-1, with 10 nucleotides matching TRBD2. Germline V CDR1 and CDR2: MNHEY, SMNVEV (reference sequence). CDR3 size: 16 residues. The trim removed 3 bases at V and 3 bases at J, leaving 5 bases unmatched. Here the CDR3 reads CASSFSASGSYNEQFF. The CDR3 nucleotides read TGTGCCAGCAGTTTCTCTGCTAGCGGGAGCTACAATGAGCAGTTCTTC.